Shown below are 4 T cell receptor beta chains from a single sample sequenced in a study of blood T cell repertoires in COVID-19. TCRdb's copy holds only in-frame clones and misses some; the assay was immunoSEQ multiplex PCR. In the table there are roughly 170,000 clones, 84% of which are singletons. The sequenced sample was peripheral blood. These receptors were obtained from a man aged 35 to 55 who had recovered from COVID-19.

Remarks on this clone: At the DNA level, this CDR3 is encoded by other sequences in the same sample as well. This sequence joins TRBV27 and TRBJ2-7; tentatively, D is TRBD2 (5 bases). Trimming removed 6 bases at V and 4 bases at J, with 7 bases between. CDR1 is MNHEY and CDR2 is SMNVEV in the germline V gene (reference sequence). This CDR3 spans 11 amino acids. This CDR3 reads CASSRGYEQYF. CDR3 nucleotides: TGTGCCAGCAGCCGCGGGTACGAGCAGTACTTC.

This clone has only one observation. The chain links TRBV6-5 to TRBJ2-7; D is possibly TRBD1 (5 bases). Germline CDR1 reads MNHEY; CDR2 reads SVGAGI. The CDR3 runs to 15 residues. V lost 8 bases, J lost 2 bases, and 19 bases lay in between. The DNA of the CDR3 is TGTGCCAGCGGTATTGTGGAGACAGCACCCTACGAGCAGTACTTC. Encoded protein: CASGIVETAPYEQYF.

The chain employs TRBV6-5 and TRBJ2-7; 7 bases match TRBD1. There are 13 residues in the CDR3. J gave up 5 bases and V 8 bases, and 9 bases lay outside the gene matches. The germline CDR1 and CDR2 sequences are MNHEY and SVGAGI. CDR3 sequence reads: CASLPGGLDEQYF. The CDR3 DNA follows: TGTGCCAGCCTACCAGGGGGTCTCGACGAGCAGTACTTC.

This clone has just a few counts. The chain employs TRBV29-1 and TRBJ2-7; 7 nucleotides line up with TRBD1. Germline values: CDR1 SQVTM, CDR2 ANQGSEA. Trimming took 5 bases from V and 2 from J; bases not matched to a gene: 6. The length of the CDR3 is 13 residues. The CDR3, as DNA: TGCAGCGTTCTCCCGACAGGGACCTACGAGCAGTACTTC. This sequence encodes CSVLPTGTYEQYF.